The 22 T cell receptor beta chains in this list originate from one sample, sequenced in a study of shared clonotypes between healthy human individuals. Some clones are missing from TCRdb's copy, which holds only in-frame ones; the method was immunoSEQ multiplex PCR. Altogether about 2.4 million clones are present, around nine tenths being singletons, with the ten largest covering over 0.12%. Sequencing was performed on naive CD4+ T cells sorted from blood. Subset indicated: CD45RA+ positively selected. The receptors originated from a man aged 18-30 years in good health.

The V call is TRBV5-6, the J call TRBJ2-1, with unresolved D. The CDR3 spans 14 residues. With 0 bases removed from V and 6 bases from J, the gap between germline ends came to 10 bases. From germline, CDR1 is SGHDT and CDR2 YYEEEE. CDR3: CASSLEVVSNEQFF. In DNA, the CDR3 is TGTGCCAGCAGCTTGGAGGTGGTGTCCAATGAGCAGTTCTTC.

The rearrangement joins TRBV9 to TRBJ1-1; D remains ambiguous. Trimming cost V 0 bases and J 0 bases, with 6 bases left between them. Germline V lookup: CDR1 SGDLS, CDR2 YYNGEE. The CDR3 is made up of 14 amino acids. CDR3 bases: TGTGCCAGCAGCGTAGACTTTATGAACACTGAAGCTTTCTTT. Amino acid sequence: CASSVDFMNTEAFF.

In the case of this clone: A much larger clonotype is one base distant, so this may be a read error. The V gene is TRBV6-1, the J gene TRBJ1-5; D is ambiguous. The germline CDR1 and CDR2 sequences are MNHNS and SASEGT. V was shortened by 6 bases and J by 1 base, with 1 base between the two germline ends. The CDR3 has 11 residues. The DNA of the CDR3 is TGTGCCAGCAGAAGCAATCAGCCCCAGCATTTT. This codes for CASRSNQPQHF.

The V call is TRBV9, the J call TRBJ2-1; tentatively, D is TRBD1 (5 bases). CDR3 length: 15 amino acids. The ends were cut back, 3 bases at V and 0 bases at J, with 10 bases in the middle. CDR1 SGDLS and CDR2 YYNGEE come from the germline V gene. CDR3 nucleotides: TGTGCCAGCAGCGCCCTTGGGGCCTCCTACAATGAGCAGTTCTTC. This codes for CASSALGASYNEQFF.

The chain carries TRBV10-3 and TRBJ1-1, with D perhaps TRBD1 (5 bases). CDR3 length equals 17 residues. The ends were cut back, 0 bases at V and 0 bases at J, with 14 bases in the middle. Germline CDR1 ENHRY, CDR2 SYGVKD. CDR3 nucleotide sequence: TGTGCCATCAGTGAGTCTCCCCAGGGACTCATGAACACTGAAGCTTTCTTT. Translation: CAISESPQGLMNTEAFF.

The chain joins TRBV30 to TRBJ1-4; perhaps TRBD1 as D (6 bases). Trimming pared 3 bases from V and 10 bases from J, leaving 12 bases between. Germline CDR1 and CDR2: GTSNPN and SVGIG (reference sequence). CDR3 length: 12 residues. This chain's CDR3 is CAWSLQGSKLFF. CDR3 sequence (DNA): TGTGCCTGGAGCCTACAGGGATCAAAACTGTTTTTT.

The chain links TRBV11-1 to TRBJ2-5; 8 bases align to TRBD2. CDR1 and CDR2 from the germline V gene are SGHAT and FQDESV (reference sequence). The CDR3 is 14 residues long. Germline trimming cut 1 base from V and 4 bases from J; bases unmatched to any gene: 2. The CDR3 reads CASSLGGLGETQYF. The CDR3 coding sequence is TGTGCCAGCAGCTTAGGGGGACTAGGAGAGACCCAGTACTTC.

The J gene is TRBJ1-6, the V gene TRBV12-5; weak D call: TRBD1 (6 bases). The CDR3 has 17 amino acids. The germline gives CDR1 LGHNT, CDR2 FRNRAP. The V end lost 7 bases, the J end lost 0 bases, and 16 bases lay between the germline ends. CDR3 in amino acids: CASASGGGSSYNSPLHF. CDR3 DNA: TGTGCTAGTGCTTCAGGAGGGGGAAGCTCCTATAATTCACCCCTCCACTTT. The variable domain in full, completed from reference TRBV12-5 and TRBJ1-6, reads DARVTQTPRHKVTEMGQEVTMRCQPILGHNTVFWYRQTMMQGLELLAYFRNRAPLDDSGMPKDRFSAEMPDATLATLKIQPSEPRDSAVYFCASASGGGSSYNSPLHFGNGTRLTVT.

This clone was seen a few times. The CDR3 DNA reads as TGTGCCAGCAGCGTAGAAGGGCCTAGCGGGGGACAAGAGACCCAGTACTTC. It specifies CASSVEGPSGGQETQYF. The J gene is TRBJ2-5, the V gene TRBV9; 10 bases align to TRBD2. J gave up 2 bases and V 0 bases, and 7 bases lay outside the gene matches. CDR1 and CDR2 from the germline V gene are SGDLS and YYNGEE. CDR3 length equals 17 residues.

For this clone: Other DNA sequences from this sample encode an identical CDR3 as well. The rearrangement joins TRBV18 to TRBJ2-7, with 7 bases identical to TRBD1. CDR3 size: 13 residues. CDR1 KGHSH and CDR2 LQKENI come from the germline V gene. V lost 4 bases to trimming and J lost 0 bases; unmatched junction nucleotides: 0. CDR3 nucleotide sequence: TGTGCCAGCTCACAGGGGGCCTCCTACGAGCAGTACTTC. Its translation: CASSQGASYEQYF.

The rearrangement uses TRBV7-9 and TRBJ1-2; a possible D gene is TRBD1 (5 bases). V lost 5 bases and J lost 4, with 11 bases in between. The CDR3 runs 13 residues. The V gene's germline CDR1 is SEHNR and CDR2 FQNEAQ (reference sequence). The CDR3 loop reads CASSPDTFYGYTF. The DNA for the CDR3 is TGTGCCAGCAGCCCGGACACATTCTATGGCTACACCTTC.

This chain joins TRBV6-6 and TRBJ1-6, with 7 bases matching TRBD1. Looked up from germline, CDR1 is MNHNY and CDR2 is SVGAGI (reference sequence). The CDR3 consists of 14 residues. V lost 5 bases to trimming and J lost 5 bases; unmatched junction nucleotides: 3. DNA of the CDR3: TGTGCCAGCAGTCCTACAGGGGATAATTCACCCCTCCACTTT. Residues: CASSPTGDNSPLHF.

The chain uses TRBV7-2 and TRBJ2-1; perhaps D is TRBD1 or TRBD2 (5 bases each). Germline V lookup: CDR1 SGHTA, CDR2 FQGNSA. The CDR3 totals 13 residues. V was shortened by 8 bases and J by 6 bases, with 14 bases between the two germline ends. The CDR3 DNA follows: TGTGCCAGCGGGCCCCCTGGGGGCAATGAGCAGTTCTTC. This encodes CASGPPGGNEQFF. Variable domain in full (rest from reference TRBV7-2 and TRBJ2-1): GAGVSQSPSNKVTEKGKDVELRCDPISGHTALYWYRQSLGQGLEFLIYFQGNSAPDKSGLPSDRFSAERTGGSVSTLTIQRTQQEDSAVYLCASGPPGGNEQFFGPGTRLTVL.

The V gene is TRBV9, the J gene TRBJ2-5; TRBD2 aligns across 8 bases. CDR1 is SGDLS and CDR2 is YYNGEE in the germline V gene. J lost 4 bases, V lost 2 bases, and 4 bases had no gene match. This CDR3 region has 14 residues. The CDR3: CASSVRGGRETQYF. DNA of the CDR3: TGTGCCAGCAGCGTTCGGGGGGGCCGAGAGACCCAGTACTTC.

The chain recombines TRBV7-2 with TRBJ2-7; D gene uncertain. The CDR3 extends over 13 amino acids. Trimming left V 5 bases short and J 5 bases short, with 13 bases between. CDR1 SGHTA and CDR2 FQGNSA come from the germline V gene. Written as DNA, the CDR3 is TGTGCCAGCAGCCCCCAGTCCATCCACGAGCAGTACTTC. Amino acid sequence: CASSPQSIHEQYF.

CDR3: CASSSRWTTGLATNEKLFF. DNA for the CDR3: TGTGCCAGCAGCTCGCGGTGGACCACAGGACTGGCAACTAATGAAAAACTGTTTTTT. The chain links TRBV13 to TRBJ1-4, with a possible D match to TRBD1 (5 bases). The CDR3 loop spans 19 amino acids. In germline, CDR1 is PRHDT, CDR2 FYEKMQ (reference sequence). Between the trimmed V and J ends, which lost 4 bases and 0 bases, there was a span of 21 bases.

The V gene is TRBV5-1, the J gene TRBJ1-3; no clear D gene. Trimming removed 6 bases from V and 4 bases from J, with 11 bases in between. The CDR3 consists of 13 residues. The germline gives CDR1 SGHRS, CDR2 YFSETQ. CDR3 amino acids: CASNPGMGNTIYF. CDR3 coding DNA: TGCGCCAGCAACCCGGGTATGGGAAACACCATATATTTT.

CDR3 sequence: CASRATSGKQFF. The CDR3, as DNA: TGTGCCAGTAGGGCCACGTCAGGGAAGCAGTTCTTC. This chain uses TRBV19 with TRBJ2-1; the D gene is possibly TRBD1 (5 bases). The CDR3 consists of 12 residues. The germline CDR1 and CDR2 sequences are LNHDA and SQIVND (reference sequence). V was pared by 6 bases and J by 11 bases, with 14 bases between.

The chain carries TRBV2 and TRBJ2-5; TRBD2 agrees at 9 bases. Germline-derived CDR1 and CDR2 are SNHLY and FYNNEI. This CDR3 has 14 amino acids. The V gene end was trimmed by 4 bases and the J gene end by 4 bases; junction bases not matched to a gene: 4. The CDR3 region has the DNA TGTGCCAGCAGTGTCCTAGCGGGGCTAGAGACCCAGTACTTC. Its protein is CASSVLAGLETQYF. Filled out from reference TRBV2 and TRBJ2-5, the complete variable domain reads EPEVTQTPSHQVTQMGQEVILRCVPISNHLYFYWYRQILGQKVEFLVSFYNNEISEKSEIFDDQFSVERPDGSNFTLKIRSTKLEDSAMYFCASSVLAGLETQYFGPGTRLLVL.

The J gene is TRBJ2-3, the V gene TRBV2; D remains unclear. The CDR3 consists of 13 residues. Trimming took off 3 bases at V and 4 bases at J, with 8 bases between the two ends. Per germline, CDR1 SNHLY and CDR2 FYNNEI. CDR3 sequence reads: CASSDSGSDTQYF. DNA for the CDR3: TGTGCCAGCAGTGATAGTGGGTCAGATACGCAGTATTTT.

The chain is built from TRBV7-3 and TRBJ2-3, with 8 bases matching TRBD2. CDR1 SGHTA and CDR2 FQGTGA come from the germline V gene. The CDR3 has 16 amino acids. V was clipped by 6 bases and J by 0 bases; unmatched bases: 8. This CDR3 reads CASSPQPSGSTDTQYF. In nucleotides, the CDR3 is TGTGCCAGCAGTCCCCAGCCTAGCGGGAGCACAGATACGCAGTATTTT. Full variable domain (remainder filled in from reference TRBV7-3 and TRBJ2-3): GAGVSQTPSNKVTEKGKYVELRCDPISGHTALYWYRQSLGQGPEFLIYFQGTGAADDSGLPNDRFFAVRPEGSVSTLKIQRTERGDSAVYLCASSPQPSGSTDTQYFGPGTRLTVL.

The V gene is TRBV19, the J gene TRBJ2-5; 12 bases agree with TRBD2. The length of the CDR3 is 16 residues. The junction had 9 bases not matched to a gene; V was cut back by 6 bases and J by 4 bases. From germline, CDR1 is LNHDA and CDR2 SQIVND (reference sequence). CDR3 sequence: CASRGPGLAGGETQYF. DNA for the CDR3: TGTGCCAGTAGAGGACCGGGACTAGCGGGTGGAGAGACCCAGTACTTC.